A selection of T cell receptor beta chains follows, all from one sample in a study of CD8 T cells in ankylosing spondylitis. TCRdb recomputed calls from the 5' RACE reads with MiXCR, one row per CDR3 protein. The sample has around 220,000 distinct CDR3 sequences, about 17% seen once. Material for sequencing was blood, either unsorted or a sorted T cell fraction (not recorded which). These receptors came from a male donor with ankylosing spondylitis. Each CDR3 is given with its conserved first and last residue. The D gene is left open where the match is weak. Part of the rows lack a size; the others show once, few, many or a class for expanded clones.

j_gene,d_gene,abundance,v_gene,CDR3aa,CDR3nt
TRBJ1-1,.,few,TRBV10-3,CAISDLQNTEAFF,TGTGCCATCAGTGACCTACAGAACACTGAAGCTTTCTTT
TRBJ2-5,TRBD1,.,TRBV3-1,CASSHGTGRETQYF,TGTGCCAGCAGCCACGGGACAGGGAGGGAGACCCAGTACTTC
TRBJ2-1,TRBD2,few,TRBV7-8,CASSLWGGDPEEQFF,TGTGCCAGCAGCTTATGGGGGGGGGACCCGGAGGAGCAGTTCTTC
TRBJ1-1,.,.,TRBV5-1,CASRPPGAPEAFF,TGCGCCAGCAGACCCCCGGGGGCCCCTGAAGCTTTCTTT
TRBJ2-3,TRBD2,few,TRBV9,CASSVGGLAVLDTQYF,TGTGCCAGCAGCGTAGGAGGACTAGCGGTCCTTGATACGCAGTATTTT
TRBJ2-5,.,many,TRBV9,CASSVAGFQETQYF,TGTGCCAGCAGCGTAGCGGGGTTTCAAGAGACCCAGTACTTC
TRBJ1-2,.,.,TRBV14,CASSQDIYGYTF,TGTGCCAGCAGCCAAGATATTTATGGCTACACCTTC
TRBJ2-3,.,once,TRBV5-6,CASSSYWGIENTQYF,TGTGCCAGCAGCTCATATTGGGGTATCGAAAATACGCAGTATTTT
TRBJ2-1,TRBD2,.,TRBV4-3,CASSQGLAGREFF,TGCGCCAGCAGCCAGGGGCTAGCGGGGAGGGAGTTCTTC
TRBJ2-7,.,.,TRBV4-1,CASSQEPGPYEQYF,TGCGCCAGCAGCCAAGAACCGGGCCCCTACGAGCAGTACTTC
TRBJ2-7,TRBD1,few,TRBV15,CATSRDRLYEQYF,TGTGCCACCAGCCGGGACAGGTTATACGAGCAGTACTTC
TRBJ1-2,.,many,TRBV12-3/TRBV12-4,CATSIIGGGLLENYGYTF,TGTGCCACTTCCATCATTGGGGGGGGATTATTGGAAAACTATGGCTACACCTTC
TRBJ2-2,TRBD2,.,TRBV28,CASKLAGGSLRTGELFF,TGTGCCAGCAAACTAGCGGGAGGGAGCCTGCGCACCGGGGAGCTGTTTTTT
TRBJ2-7,TRBD2,few,TRBV20-1,CSARDSGRAYKAYEQYF,TGCAGTGCTAGAGACAGCGGGAGGGCCTATAAGGCCTACGAGCAGTACTTC
TRBJ1-2,TRBD1,.,TRBV5-5,CASSPEGAEKGAGYTF,TGTGCCAGCAGCCCCGAGGGTGCGGAGAAGGGGGCTGGCTACACCTTC
TRBJ2-7,TRBD1,.,TRBV3-1,CASSQVAGQGYAYEQYF,TGTGCCAGCAGCCAAGTGGCGGGACAGGGTTATGCCTACGAGCAGTACTTC
TRBJ2-1,.,.,TRBV7-9,CASRGIVGEQFF,TGTGCCAGCAGGGGGATTGTCGGGGAGCAGTTCTTC
TRBJ2-3,.,once,TRBV3-1,CASSQTAGLAGTDTQYF,TGTGCCAGCAGCCAAACAGCCGGTCTAGCAGGTACAGATACGCAGTATTTT
TRBJ1-1,.,few,TRBV7-9,CASSLAHREAFF,TGTGCCAGCAGCTTAGCCCATCGTGAAGCTTTCTTT
TRBJ2-3,.,.,TRBV27,CASSRLPSTDTQYF,TGTGCCAGCAGTAGACTGCCTAGCACAGATACGCAGTATTTT
TRBJ2-7,TRBD2,.,TRBV7-2,CASSLALAVSYEQYF,TGTGCCAGCAGCTTAGCCCTAGCGGTCTCCTACGAGCAGTACTTC
TRBJ2-7,TRBD1,.,TRBV3-1,CASSQDRMGDRGHYEQYF,TGTGCCAGCAGCCAAGATAGGATGGGGGACAGGGGGCACTACGAGCAGTACTTC